This T cell receptor beta chain comes out of a study of T cell responses to AZD1222 COVID-19 vaccine. A single count supports this clone. CDR3 size: 17 residues. The germline gives CDR1 MNHEY, CDR2 SVGEGT. The V and J ends lost 6 bases and 5 bases, in that order; junction bases with no gene match: 15. The method was immunoSEQ multiplex PCR; TCRdb's version includes in-frame clones alone and lacks a portion of them. The sample holds 140,000 to 150,000 clones; approximately 90% are singletons and the top ten take about 3.5%. The sequence was obtained from an adult in good health. Specimen: peripheral blood, collected on day 0 of AZD1222 vaccination. The chain combines TRBV6-2 or TRBV6-3 with TRBJ2-5; 10 bases match TRBD2. CDR3 DNA sequence: TGTGCCAGCAGCCCCGGACTAGCGGAGGGAGGCAGGGAGACCCAGTACTTC. Its translation is CASSPGLAEGGRETQYF.